This T cell receptor beta chain stems from a study of CD8 T cells in ankylosing spondylitis. Germline V CDR1 and CDR2: DFQATT, SNEGSKA (reference sequence). The length of the CDR3 is 12 residues. Regarding the study as a whole: Some of the motif variants had earlier been found in reactive arthritis patients' fluid and blood. Disease-linked clones reportedly showed significant enrichment in matched ankylosing spondylitis synovial fluid. Within ankylosing spondylitis blood, a TCR beta motif made up of eight or nine highly homologous variants appeared to be characteristic.

Making use of molecular barcodes, quantitative 5'-RACE generated TCR beta libraries. MiXCR was run by TCRdb on the 5' RACE reads, yielding one entry per CDR3 protein. The sample has 100,000 to 150,000 distinct CDR3 sequences, approximately 17% seen once. This clonotype was recorded many times. Its antigen is currently unknown. This receptor was taken from a male donor with ankylosing spondylitis. The sequenced sample was blood, either unsorted or a sorted T cell fraction (not recorded which). The chain recombines TRBV20-1 with TRBJ2-5; D is uncertain. CDR3 DNA sequence: TGCAGGGTCAGAGGTGGCGGACAGACCCAGTACTTC. The encoded protein is CRVRGGGQTQYF.